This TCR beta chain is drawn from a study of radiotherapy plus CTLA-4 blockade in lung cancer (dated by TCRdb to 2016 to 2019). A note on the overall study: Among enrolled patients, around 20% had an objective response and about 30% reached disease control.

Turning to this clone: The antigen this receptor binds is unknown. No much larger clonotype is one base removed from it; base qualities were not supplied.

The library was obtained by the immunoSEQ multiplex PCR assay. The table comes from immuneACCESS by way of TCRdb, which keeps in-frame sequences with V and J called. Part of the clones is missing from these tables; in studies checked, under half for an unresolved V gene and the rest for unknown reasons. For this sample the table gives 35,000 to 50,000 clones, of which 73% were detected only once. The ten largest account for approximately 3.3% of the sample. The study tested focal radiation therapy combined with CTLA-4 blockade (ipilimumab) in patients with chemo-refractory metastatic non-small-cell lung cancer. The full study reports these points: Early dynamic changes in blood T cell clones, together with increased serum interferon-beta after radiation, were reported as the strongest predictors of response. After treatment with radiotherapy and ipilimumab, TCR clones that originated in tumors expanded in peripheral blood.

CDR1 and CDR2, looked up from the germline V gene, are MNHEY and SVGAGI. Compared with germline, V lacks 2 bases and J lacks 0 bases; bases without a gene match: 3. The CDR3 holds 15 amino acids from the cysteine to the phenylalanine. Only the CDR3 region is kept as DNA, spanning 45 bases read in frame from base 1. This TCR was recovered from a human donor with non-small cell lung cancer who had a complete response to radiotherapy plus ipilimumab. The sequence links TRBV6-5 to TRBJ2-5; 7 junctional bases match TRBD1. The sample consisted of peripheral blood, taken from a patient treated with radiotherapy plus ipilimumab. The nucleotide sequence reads TGTGCCAGCAGTTACGACGGGACAGACCAAGAGACCCAGTACTTC. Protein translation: CASSYDGTDQETQYF.